One and the same sample provided the 14 T cell receptor beta chains below, sequenced in a study of blood T cell repertoires in COVID-19. Clones were read by immunoSEQ multiplex PCR, and TCRdb kept only the in-frame ones, dropping some. The table records 150,000 to 250,000 clones, roughly 79% of them present only once. Sequencing used peripheral blood. The receptors shown here come from a human donor with acute or convalescent COVID-19. The donor label of this sample is uncertain.

In its sample, this clone was seen a few times. V gene TRBV5-1 combines with J gene TRBJ1-1, with no clear D. CDR1 and CDR2 from the germline V gene are SGHRS and YFSETQ. V lost 0 bases, J lost 4 bases, and 10 bases lay in between. This CDR3 is 14 amino acids long. CDR3 sequence (DNA): TGCGCCAGCAGCTTGGCAGGATTCGGCACTGAAGCTTTCTTT. It encodes CASSLAGFGTEAFF.

V usage is TRBV27 and J usage is TRBJ1-1; D is unclear. Germline CDR1 reads MNHEY; CDR2 reads SMNVEV (reference sequence). The CDR3 contains 13 residues. The V end lost 5 bases, the J end lost 0 bases, and 7 bases lay between the germline ends. The CDR3 loop reads CASSTRMNTEAFF. The CDR3 region has the DNA TGTGCCAGCAGTACGAGAATGAACACTGAAGCTTTCTTT.

The rearrangement uses TRBV19 and TRBJ2-7, with TRBD2 as a possible D gene (6 bases). V was clipped by 6 bases and J by 0 bases, with 18 bases between them. The germline V gene has CDR1 LNHDA and CDR2 SQIVND (reference sequence). This CDR3 spans 16 amino acids. The CDR3 DNA follows: TGTGCCAGTAGCCGCCTCTCGGGGAGGCCCTCCTACGAGCAGTACTTC. Translating it yields CASSRLSGRPSYEQYF. Based on the CDR3 plus reference TRBV19 and TRBJ2-7, the full variable domain is DGGITQSPKYLFRKEGQNVTLSCEQNLNHDAMYWYRQDPGQGLRLIYYSQIVNDFQKGDIAEGYSVSREKKESFPLTVTSAQKNPTAFYLCASSRLSGRPSYEQYFGPGTRLTVT.

The chain links TRBV5-4 to TRBJ1-4; 12 nucleotides agree with TRBD1. There are 18 residues in the CDR3. V trimming: 3 bases; J trimming: 3 bases; junction bases outside the gene matches: 9. Germline V gene data show CDR1 as SGHNT and CDR2 as YYREEE (reference sequence). The CDR3 DNA reads as TGTGCCAGCAGCTACCGGGACAGGGGGCTGTTGGCTAATGAAAAACTGTTTTTT. Translated, it gives CASSYRDRGLLANEKLFF.

The gene calls are TRBV7-2 and TRBJ2-2; 10 nucleotides align to TRBD2. V lost 3 bases to trimming and J lost 5 bases; unmatched junction nucleotides: 9. The germline CDR1 and CDR2 sequences are SGHTA and FQGNSA. This CDR3 is built from 17 residues. The DNA for the CDR3 is TGTGCCAGCAGCTTCGCCTCTAGCGGGAGTGGTACCGGGGAGCTGTTTTTT. Its translation: CASSFASSGSGTGELFF.

The V call is TRBV4-2, the J call TRBJ2-4; tentative D call: TRBD2 (5 bases). V lost 0 bases and J lost 1, with 16 bases in between. This CDR3 has 18 amino acids. The germline V gene encodes CDR1 LGHNA and CDR2 YNFKEQ. In DNA form, the CDR3 reads TGTGCCAGCAGCCAAGATCTGAGGGTCGAAGGGGCCAAAAACATTCAGTACTTC. Amino acids: CASSQDLRVEGAKNIQYF.

This clone was found a few times. The J gene is TRBJ2-7, the V gene TRBV7-2; D may be TRBD1 (7 bases). Germline loops: CDR1 SGHTA, CDR2 FQGNSA. The CDR3 is 15 amino acids. V lost 5 bases, J lost 1 base, and 15 bases lay in between. The CDR3 protein is CASSLGRDSSYEQYF. CDR3 bases: TGTGCCAGCAGCCTCGGGCGGGACAGTTCCTACGAGCAGTACTTC.

The chain carries TRBV6-6 and TRBJ2-1; 8 positions agree with TRBD2. The CDR3 loop spans 16 amino acids. Looked up from germline, CDR1 is MNHNY and CDR2 is SVGAGI (reference sequence). Trimming cost V 4 bases and J 4 bases; bases outside gene matches: 9. The CDR3 spells CASSSSTSVRYNEQFF. DNA of the CDR3: TGTGCCAGCAGTTCCTCGACTAGCGTCCGGTACAATGAGCAGTTCTTC.

The chain carries TRBV20-1 and TRBJ1-2; D remains ambiguous. The CDR3 is made up of 11 amino acids. Trimming removed 3 bases at V and 5 bases at J, with 7 bases between. Germline V lookup: CDR1 DFQATT, CDR2 SNEGSKA (reference sequence). This CDR3 reads CSASELYGYTF. The DNA for the CDR3 is TGCAGTGCTAGCGAACTATATGGCTACACCTTC.

The J gene is TRBJ2-1, the V gene TRBV4-3; TRBD2 agrees at 10 bases. The ends lost 4 bases at V and 8 bases at J; junction bases unmatched: 11. The germline V gene has CDR1 LGHNA and CDR2 YSLEER. The CDR3 consists of 16 residues. CDR3 amino acids: CASSREAGGVGDEQFF. The CDR3 DNA reads as TGCGCCAGCAGCCGAGAAGCGGGAGGGGTTGGCGATGAGCAGTTCTTC.

V and J are TRBV9 and TRBJ2-5; 11 bases align to TRBD2. J was trimmed by 2 bases and V by 6 bases; bases with no gene match: 6. CDR3 length: 15 amino acids. Per germline, CDR1 SGDLS and CDR2 YYNGEE. The DNA for the CDR3 is TGTGCCAGCAACGCGGGACTAGCGGTACAAGAGACCCAGTACTTC. It codes for CASNAGLAVQETQYF.

This clone was seen more than once but under ten times. The gene calls are TRBV6-5 and TRBJ2-7; TRBD2 aligns across 10 bases. Germline-derived CDR1 and CDR2 are MNHEY and SVGAGI. There are 15 residues in the CDR3. V lost 2 bases and J lost 4; bases outside the gene matches: 5. CDR3 sequence (DNA): TGTGCCAGCAGTTACGCCCCTAGCGGGAGTTACGAGCAGTACTTC. Translated, it gives CASSYAPSGSYEQYF.

The rearrangement links TRBV6-5 to TRBJ1-5; 8 bases line up with TRBD1. The CDR3 runs to 15 residues. The V gene's germline CDR1 is MNHEY and CDR2 SVGAGI. V shed 7 bases and J 6 bases; nucleotides not matched to a gene: 11. CDR3 bases: TGTGCCAGCAAGGAGGTGTCAGGGGGCGGTCAGCCCCAGCATTTT. This translates into CASKEVSGGGQPQHF.

The V and J genes are TRBV19 and TRBJ1-2; no clear D gene. Germline values: CDR1 LNHDA, CDR2 SQIVND (reference sequence). V was cut by 2 bases and J by 7 bases, with 11 bases left in between. This CDR3 contains 13 residues. In DNA, the CDR3 is TGTGCCAGTAGTATACTCGAGAACGGTGGCTACACCTTC. Translation gives CASSILENGGYTF.